The rows below give T cell receptor beta chains drawn from one sample of a study of shared clonotypes between healthy human individuals. Some clones are missing from TCRdb's copy, which holds only in-frame ones; the method was immunoSEQ multiplex PCR. The sample contains under 600,000 clones, roughly four fifths of which appear only once. The source material was PBMCs. These receptors were collected from a woman aged 40 to 55 in good health. Some clones in this sample may be carry-over from other donors' samples. The CDR3 runs from the conserved cysteine through the conserved F or W. Each record gives: V gene, J gene, clone size, D gene, CDR3 protein, CDR3 DNA. The D gene is left open where the match is weak. Clone size is shown for a subset of rows, as once, few, many or a class of expanded clone.

>TRBV29-1|TRBJ2-7|many|TRBD2
CSAAGVLAYEQYF
TGCAGCGCTGCGGGAGTCCTGGCCTACGAGCAGTACTTC
>TRBV5-1|TRBJ2-5|-|-
CASSRNGVWEETQYF
TGCGCCAGCAGCCGAAACGGGGTATGGGAAGAGACCCAGTACTTC
>TRBV21-1|TRBJ1-5|-|-
CASSKKGLAQHF
TGTGCCAGCAGCAAGAAGGGGTTGGCCCAGCATTTT
>TRBV9|TRBJ2-1|-|-
CASSADGQSYNEQFF
TGTGCCAGCAGCGCCGACGGCCAATCCTACAATGAGCAGTTCTTC
>TRBV7-7|TRBJ1-4|once|-
CASSPETGTQGKLFF
TGTGCTAGCAGCCCTGAAACCGGGACTCAGGGAAAACTGTTTTTT
>TRBV9|TRBJ2-2|-|TRBD1
CASSARGDRVTGELFF
TGTGCCAGCAGCGCTCGGGGGGACAGGGTAACCGGGGAGCTGTTTTTT
>TRBV2|TRBJ2-5|-|TRBD2
CASARTSGTETQYF
TGTGCCAGCGCGAGGACTAGCGGGACGGAGACCCAGTACTTC
>TRBV21-1|TRBJ1-4|-|-
CASSYHTEKLFF
TGTGCCAGCAGCTACCACACTGAAAAACTGTTTTTT
>TRBV15|TRBJ2-7|many|TRBD2
CATSRSGTSGMYEQYF
TGTGCCACCAGCAGATCCGGGACTAGCGGGATGTACGAGCAGTACTTC
>TRBV4-2|TRBJ2-7|-|-
CASSPGRAPYEQYF
TGTGCCAGCAGCCCCGGTCGGGCCCCCTACGAGCAGTACTTC
>TRBV6-6|TRBJ1-2|-|-
CASSYGAQWHGYTF
TGTGCCAGCAGTTACGGGGCCCAGTGGCATGGCTACACCTTC
>TRBV7-6|TRBJ2-3|-|TRBD2
CASSTGTSGADTQYF
TGTGCCAGCAGCACCGGGACTAGCGGAGCAGATACGCAGTATTTT
>TRBV28|TRBJ2-3|many|TRBD2
CASRTWGGRGGTDTQYF
TGTGCCAGCAGAACGTGGGGAGGGAGAGGAGGCACAGATACGCAGTATTTT
>TRBV10-3|TRBJ2-1|-|TRBD2
CAISELAPHQQFF
TGTGCCATCAGTGAACTAGCGCCCCACCAGCAGTTCTTC
>TRBV4-2|TRBJ2-5|-|-
CASSQDLRWGETQYF
TGTGCCAGCAGCCAAGATTTAAGGTGGGGAGAGACCCAGTACTTC
>TRBV15|TRBJ2-5|-|-
CATSTRGLGFQETQYF
TGTGCCACCAGCACCCGCGGGTTGGGGTTCCAAGAGACCCAGTACTTC
>TRBV10-3|TRBJ2-5|-|TRBD2
CAISEGLAGVETQYF
TGTGCCATCAGTGAAGGGCTAGCGGGAGTGGAGACCCAGTACTTC
>TRBV10-2|TRBJ2-7|few|TRBD2
CASKTTSGRSYEQYF
TGCGCCAGCAAAACCACTAGCGGGAGGTCCTACGAGCAGTACTTC
>TRBV28|TRBJ1-4|-|-
CASRDNEKLFF
TGTGCCAGCAGGGATAATGAAAAACTGTTTTTT
>TRBV18|TRBJ1-2|-|-
CASPRPGRRGGHGYTF
TGTGCCAGCCCAAGACCGGGTCGACGGGGGGGACATGGCTACACCTTC